The TCR beta chain described here comes from a study of T cells in Graves' hyperthyroidism and ophthalmopathy. Study as a whole: The authors collected peripheral blood at initial diagnosis, before any treatment. Study findings and constraints: Researchers found most expanded thyroid clonotypes above 0.001 in blood as well.

This clonotype came up many times. The antigen remains undetermined. The authors took PBMCs from 10 ml fresh peripheral blood. TCR beta CDR3 region amplification was performed from RNA transcripts. HTBI primers were used for first-round RT-PCR of the TCR CDR3. MiXCR, applied by TCRdb to the multiplex PCR reads, yields one record per CDR3 protein. The sample contains about 110,000 distinct CDR3 sequences, roughly 15% of which appear only once. Per the germline V gene, CDR1 is MNHEY and CDR2 is SMNVEV (reference sequence). Trimming took 2 bases from V and 2 from J; bases not matched to a gene: 2. The CDR3 has 14 amino acids.

The chain couples TRBV27 to TRBJ2-5; TRBD2 matches 7 bases. The origin of this receptor is a woman between 45 and 60 years old with Graves' hyperthyroidism. Sequencing input: blood. CDR3 region: CASSLAGAQETQYF. The CDR3 coding sequence is TGTGCCAGCAGTTTAGCGGGAGCACAAGAGACCCAGTACTTC.